What follows describes a single T cell receptor beta chain. Active moderate-to-severe ophthalmopathy, Clinical Activity Score at least 3, NOSPECS at least 4, under 3 months' duration. CDR3 length: 14 amino acids. V shed 6 bases, J shed 6 bases, and the junction held 9 bases outside the gene matches. Amplification yielded TCR beta CDR3 regions, with RNA transcripts as the source. Initially, a first-round RT-PCR of the TCR CDR3 employed the HTBI primer set. TCRdb called the multiplex PCR reads again in MiXCR, with one record for every CDR3 protein. Of fewer than 550,000 distinct CDR3 sequences in the sample, approximately 24% are singletons; the top ten hold around 11%. The data belong to a study of T cells in Graves' hyperthyroidism and ophthalmopathy. The wider study: Peripheral blood was collected at initial diagnosis, before any treatment.

Sequencing was carried out using blood. The clonotype comes from a woman aged 25 to 39 with Graves' ophthalmopathy. The gene calls are TRBV12-3 or TRBV12-4 and TRBJ2-7; TRBD1 matches at 9 bases. In nucleotides, the CDR3 is TGTGCCAGCAGCTTCGATGACAGGGGGGGCGAGCAGTACTTC. Translated, it gives CASSFDDRGGEQYF.